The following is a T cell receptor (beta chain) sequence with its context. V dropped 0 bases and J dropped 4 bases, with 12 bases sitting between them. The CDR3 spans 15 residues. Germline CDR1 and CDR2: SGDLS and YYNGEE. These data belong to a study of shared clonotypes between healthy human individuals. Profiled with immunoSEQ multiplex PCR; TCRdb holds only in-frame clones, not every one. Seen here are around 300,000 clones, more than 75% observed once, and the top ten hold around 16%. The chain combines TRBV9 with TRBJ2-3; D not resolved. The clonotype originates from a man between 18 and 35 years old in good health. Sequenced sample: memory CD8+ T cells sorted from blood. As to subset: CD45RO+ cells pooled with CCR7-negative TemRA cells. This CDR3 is CASSVDDAEADTQYF. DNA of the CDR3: TGTGCCAGCAGCGTAGATGACGCAGAAGCAGATACGCAGTATTTT. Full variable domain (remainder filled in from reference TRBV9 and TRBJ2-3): DSGVTQTPKHLITATGQRVTLRCSPRSGDLSVYWYQQSLDQGLQFLIQYYNGEERAKGNILERFSAQQFPDLHSELNLSSLELGDSALYFCASSVDDAEADTQYFGPGTRLTVL.